Included here is one T cell receptor (beta chain) sequence, with context. Here immunoSEQ multiplex PCR was the method, and the copy in TCRdb shows in-frame clones only, minus some. This table has tens of thousands of clones, roughly nine tenths appearing once. This entry comes from a study of blood T cell repertoires in COVID-19. Turning to the study itself: Nucleic acid was either cDNA or gDNA, and it came from T cells, B-cell-depleted T cells, or PBMCs.

Sequencing input: peripheral blood. The clonotype comes from a woman of 80 years or more with acute or convalescent COVID-19.

In DNA, the CDR3 is TGTGCCAGCAGTTCCCGAGAGACCCAGTACTTC. Its translation is CASSSRETQYF. This chain links TRBV28 with TRBJ2-5; D remains unclear. CDR1 and CDR2 from the germline V gene are MDHEN and SYDVKM. The CDR3 has 11 residues. V dropped 4 bases and J dropped 4 bases, with 4 bases sitting between them.